This passage covers 13 T cell receptor beta chains from one sample sequenced in a study of cytomegalovirus exposure and HLA in healthy donors. Both 60 Vbeta primers and 13 Jbeta primers went into the PCR. The assay was immunoSEQ multiplex PCR, and TCRdb's table has in-frame clones only and misses some. The sample yields 170,000 or so clones, around four fifths seen once. Input material: PBMCs. The receptors here all came from a girl aged 5 to 17 in good health and CMV-seropositive.

The rearrangement uses TRBV5-4 and TRBJ2-2; 8 nucleotides match TRBD1. Germline V lookup: CDR1 SGHNT, CDR2 YYREEE (reference sequence). This CDR3 has 16 amino acids. V lost 3 bases, J lost 7 bases, and 11 bases stayed unmatched. The CDR3 spells CASSSRGTGASGELFF. The DNA for the CDR3 is TGTGCCAGCAGCTCGAGAGGGACAGGTGCTAGCGGGGAGCTGTTTTTT.

The chain is built from TRBV6-4 and TRBJ2-7; the D gene is possibly TRBD1 (5 bases). Trimming stripped 5 bases from V and 2 bases from J, with 16 bases between. This CDR3 is built from 15 residues. Per the germline V gene, CDR1 is MRHNA and CDR2 is SNTAGT. The CDR3 DNA is TGTGCCAGCAGTCTTGGGGCAGGGTCCCCCTACGAGCAGTACTTC. It is translated as CASSLGAGSPYEQYF.

The V gene is TRBV11-2, the J gene TRBJ2-5; D is possibly TRBD2 (6 bases). The V end lost 1 base, the J end lost 4 bases, and 13 bases lay between the germline ends. The germline gives CDR1 SGHAT, CDR2 FQNNGV. The CDR3 contains 15 residues. For the CDR3, the DNA is TGTGCCAGCAGCTTAGGCATTCAGGGAGGAGAGACCCAGTACTTC. This sequence encodes CASSLGIQGGETQYF.

This clone showed up just a few times. The chain carries TRBV6-5 and TRBJ1-1, with TRBD1 matching 9 bases. After removal of 6 bases from V and 10 bases from J, the junction contained 12 bases not matched to a gene. Germline assignment: CDR1 MNHEY and CDR2 SVGAGI. The CDR3 has 14 residues. The CDR3 region is CASSPQGAGASAFF. DNA for the CDR3: TGTGCCAGCAGCCCACAGGGGGCTGGTGCTTCAGCTTTCTTT.

This sequence joins TRBV23-1 and TRBJ1-3, with D uncertain. TRBV23-1 is an ORF, and what it does is uncertain. V was cut by 0 bases and J by 2 bases, with 11 bases left in between. The CDR3 spans 16 residues. The CDR3 is CASSQSRALPGNTIYF. The DNA for the CDR3 is TGCGCCAGCAGTCAATCGAGGGCCTTGCCTGGAAACACCATATATTTT.

The chain couples TRBV27 to TRBJ2-2; perhaps TRBD1 as D (6 bases). Trimming shortened V by 8 bases and J by 4 bases, and 14 bases separated the two germline ends. Germline V CDR1 and CDR2: MNHEY, SMNVEV (reference sequence). The CDR3 sequence is 14 residues long. Here the CDR3 reads CASQRTATTGELFF. CDR3 nucleotides: TGTGCCAGCCAACGGACAGCGACCACCGGGGAGCTGTTTTTT.

The chain uses TRBV5-1 and TRBJ1-1, with no clear D. The ends were cut back, 0 bases at V and 4 bases at J, with 13 bases in the middle. CDR1 is SGHRS, CDR2 YFSETQ, per germline. The CDR3 contains 15 residues. CDR3 region: CASSLGPGVATEAFF. Written as DNA, the CDR3 is TGCGCCAGCAGCTTGGGGCCTGGAGTGGCCACTGAAGCTTTCTTT. Filled out from reference TRBV5-1 and TRBJ1-1, the complete variable domain reads KAGVTQTPRYLIKTRGQQVTLSCSPISGHRSVSWYQQTPGQGLQFLFEYFSETQRNKGNFPGRFSGRQFSNSRSEMNVSTLELGDSALYLCASSLGPGVATEAFFGQGTRLTVV.

The chain links TRBV11-2 to TRBJ2-7; TRBD1 matches 8 bases. Germline V gene lookup returns CDR1 SGHAT and CDR2 FQNNGV. The CDR3 totals 16 residues. The junction had 9 bases not matched to a gene; V was cut back by 3 bases and J by 2 bases. DNA of the CDR3: TGTGCCAGCAGCTTGCCGTTGGCAGGGGGCGCCTACGAGCAGTACTTC. Protein sequence: CASSLPLAGGAYEQYF. Based on the CDR3 plus reference TRBV11-2 and TRBJ2-7, the full variable domain is EAGVAQSPRYKIIEKRQSVAFWCNPISGHATLYWYQQILGQGPKLLIQFQNNGVVDDSQLPKDRFSAERLKGVDSTLKIQPAKLEDSAVYLCASSLPLAGGAYEQYFGPGTRLTVT.

This sequence joins TRBV11-2 and TRBJ2-2; D might be TRBD2 (5 bases). Trimming took 3 bases from V and 5 from J, leaving 7 bases between them. CDR1 and CDR2 (germline): SGHAT, FQNNGV. This CDR3 has 13 residues. CDR3: CASSFPGTGELFF. Here the CDR3 DNA reads TGTGCCAGCAGCTTTCCGGGGACCGGGGAGCTGTTTTTT.

This chain links TRBV28 with TRBJ1-1, with 12 bases aligning to TRBD1. V shed 6 bases and J 2 bases; nucleotides not matched to a gene: 1. CDR1 MDHEN and CDR2 SYDVKM come from the germline V gene. The CDR3 totals 14 residues. This CDR3 reads CASRGQGANTEAFF. The CDR3 DNA reads TGTGCCAGCAGGGGACAGGGGGCCAACACTGAAGCTTTCTTT.

The chain carries TRBV19 and TRBJ1-1; 9 positions agree with TRBD1. This CDR3 spans 14 amino acids. The V and J ends lost 3 bases and 3 bases, in that order; junction bases with no gene match: 2. Germline lookup yields CDR1 LNHDA and CDR2 SQIVND (reference sequence). The CDR3 DNA sequence: TGTGCCAGTAGTATCGGACAGGGGTACACTGAAGCTTTCTTT. Translated: CASSIGQGYTEAFF.

The rearrangement joins TRBV5-5 to TRBJ2-3; D is perhaps TRBD2 (6 bases). The CDR3 extends over 15 amino acids. Germline assignment: CDR1 SGHKS and CDR2 YYEKEE (reference sequence). With 4 bases removed from V and 1 base from J, the gap between germline ends came to 13 bases. Here the CDR3 reads CASSGGSVRTDTQYF. CDR3 coding DNA: TGTGCCAGCAGCGGGGGGAGCGTTCGCACAGATACGCAGTATTTT.

This chain uses TRBV7-8 with TRBJ2-7; D is uncertain. This CDR3 is 15 amino acids long. Germline assignment: CDR1 SGHVS and CDR2 FQNEAQ. V was clipped by 0 bases and J by 2 bases, with 11 bases between them. The CDR3, as DNA: TGTGCCAGCAGCTTAGCGGCCCTAGACCCCTACGAGCAGTACTTC. This gives the protein CASSLAALDPYEQYF.